A selection of T cell receptor beta chains follows, all from one sample in a study of beta chain features in type 1 diabetes. The table came from immunoSEQ multiplex PCR; TCRdb's copy has only in-frame clones and leaves some out. The repertoire holds under 300,000 clones, around 25% seen once, with over 0.01% in the top ten. What was sequenced was naive CD4+ T cells from blood. Receptor source: a woman in her 30s with type 1 diabetes. Both conserved end residues are part of each CDR3. D genes are given only for firm matches. Where a row states a size, it is once, few, many or the class of an expanded clone; other rows omit it.

DNA | CDR3 | size | V | D | J
TGTGCCAGCAAAACAGGGGACCTTCGGGAAGAGCAGTACTTC | CASKTGDLREEQYF | NA | TRBV28 | TRBD1 | TRBJ2-7
TGCGCCAGCAGCCCCCCGGGACAGGGAAACACCGGGGAGCTGTTTTTT | CASSPPGQGNTGELFF | few | TRBV5-1 | TRBD1 | TRBJ2-2
TGTGCCTGGAGTGTTATTTCAGATACGCAGTATTTT | CAWSVISDTQYF | few | TRBV30 | NA | TRBJ2-3
TGCAGCGTTGACCAGACAGGGTCCGGAAACACCATATATTTT | CSVDQTGSGNTIYF | few | TRBV29-1 | TRBD1 | TRBJ1-3
TGTGCCAGCAGCGCGGGACAGGGGCCTTACACTGAAGCTTTCTTT | CASSAGQGPYTEAFF | NA | TRBV5-4 | TRBD1 | TRBJ1-1
TGTGCCAGCAGCAATTGGGGACTAGTGAATGAGCAGTTCTTC | CASSNWGLVNEQFF | few | TRBV5-6 | TRBD2 | TRBJ2-1
TGTGCCAGCACCCAAAATCCACTACTGTCCCACACGAGGGATACGCAGTATTTT | CASTQNPLLSHTRDTQYF | few | TRBV13 | NA | TRBJ2-3
TGTGCCAGCAGCTTGAGCGGGATTGCGGTAGAGACCCAGTACTTC | CASSLSGIAVETQYF | NA | TRBV9 | TRBD2 | TRBJ2-5
TGTGCCAGCAGCCATTTGGGGGACTACGGGGACGAGCAGTACTTC | CASSHLGDYGDEQYF | few | TRBV4-2 | TRBD2 | TRBJ2-7
TGTGCCAGCATCGAGGTTTTCTCCTACAATGAGCAGTTCTTC | CASIEVFSYNEQFF | few | TRBV2 | NA | TRBJ2-1
TGTGCCAGCTCACCTCCGGGACAGCACACTGAAGCTTTCTTT | CASSPPGQHTEAFF | NA | TRBV18 | TRBD1 | TRBJ1-1
TGTGCCAGCAGTGACGCCGGTATCGAGACCCAGTACTTC | CASSDAGIETQYF | few | TRBV2 | NA | TRBJ2-5
TGCGCCAGCAGCTTGGGGCAGGTGAACACTGAAGCTTTCTTT | CASSLGQVNTEAFF | few | TRBV5-1 | NA | TRBJ1-1
TGTGCTAGTGGTTGGCGAGGTCAGGGGGCCTTCACCGGGGAGCTGTTTTTT | CASGWRGQGAFTGELFF | NA | TRBV12-5 | TRBD1 | TRBJ2-2
TGTGCCAGCAGCTTAGATGGGCCGAGAGGGGGCCGCTACGAGCAGTACTTC | CASSLDGPRGGRYEQYF | NA | TRBV11-2 | TRBD1 | TRBJ2-7
TGTGCCAGCAGTGGACAGGGGGCCTACTATGGCTACACCTTC | CASSGQGAYYGYTF | few | TRBV2 | TRBD1 | TRBJ1-2
TGTGCCAGTAATACTCGGTGGAGCTCCTACAATGAGCAGTTCTTC | CASNTRWSSYNEQFF | few | TRBV19 | NA | TRBJ2-1
TGTGCCAGCAGCCCGTCGGACAGGAACACTGAAGCTTTCTTT | CASSPSDRNTEAFF | few | TRBV7-2 | NA | TRBJ1-1
TGTGCCTGGAATACTGGGCATGAGCAGTTCTTC | CAWNTGHEQFF | NA | TRBV30 | NA | TRBJ2-1
TGTGCCTGGAGTGTAGTGTTACATACAGATACGCAGTATTTT | CAWSVVLHTDTQYF | few | TRBV30 | NA | TRBJ2-3
TGTGCCTGGGAGGAAGAGACCCAGTACTTC | CAWEEETQYF | few | TRBV30 | NA | TRBJ2-5
TGTGCCAGCAGCGTACTTTCCGGGAGGCCAGGCGGGGAGCTGTTTTTT | CASSVLSGRPGGELFF | few | TRBV9 | TRBD2 | TRBJ2-2
TGCAGCGTTGATCAGGGGACGGGGGGCTACACCTTC | CSVDQGTGGYTF | few | TRBV29-1 | NA | TRBJ1-2
TGCGCCAGCAGCCAAGATCAACTAGCGGGGTCAGATGAGCAGTTCTTC | CASSQDQLAGSDEQFF | NA | TRBV4-1 | TRBD2 | TRBJ2-1
TGCGCCAGCAGCTCCTCACTAGCGACCTACAATGAGCAGTTCTTC | CASSSSLATYNEQFF | few | TRBV5-1 | TRBD2 | TRBJ2-1
TGTGCCAGCTCACCGCGGCTAGCGGGAAAGGCTGGGGCCAACGTCCTGACTTTC | CASSPRLAGKAGANVLTF | few | TRBV18 | TRBD2 | TRBJ2-6
TGTGCCAGCTCACAGGGACTGGAGAACACTGAAGCTTTCTTT | CASSQGLENTEAFF | NA | TRBV18 | NA | TRBJ1-1
TGTGCCAGCAGCCCAGGGAGGGGAGGCTACGAGCAGTACTTC | CASSPGRGGYEQYF | NA | TRBV6-6 | TRBD2 | TRBJ2-7
TGTGCCAGCTCACCAGGAGACAGTCGAAAACTGTTTTTT | CASSPGDSRKLFF | NA | TRBV18 | NA | TRBJ1-4
TGTGCCAGCAGCTCACAGAATAACTATGGCTACACCTTC | CASSSQNNYGYTF | NA | TRBV5-6 | NA | TRBJ1-2
TGTGCCAGTACCACATTAGGCGGGGCAGGGGGAAATATAATGCAGCCCCAGCATTTT | CASTTLGGAGGNIMQPQHF | few | TRBV19 | TRBD1 | TRBJ1-5
TGTGCCAGCAGCAACGACAGGAACACTGAAGCTTTCTTT | CASSNDRNTEAFF | few | TRBV7-8 | NA | TRBJ1-1
TGTGCCAGCTCTTTTCCAGGGGGCGAGGAGACCCAGTACTTC | CASSFPGGEETQYF | NA | TRBV18 | TRBD1 | TRBJ2-5
TGTGCCAGTAGTACCCTGGACAGTCCCAATCAGCCCCAGCATTTT | CASSTLDSPNQPQHF | NA | TRBV19 | NA | TRBJ1-5
TGTGCCACCTCCTTAGCCTACGAGCAGTACTTC | CATSLAYEQYF | few | TRBV10-3 | NA | TRBJ2-7
TGTGCCAGCAGTTTTCGGGCAGGGGTCCTGAAGTCGGAGACCCAGTACTTC | CASSFRAGVLKSETQYF | few | TRBV28 | NA | TRBJ2-5
TGTGCCAGCAGTCTGACTAGCCAGGAGACCCAGTACTTC | CASSLTSQETQYF | NA | TRBV4-2 | TRBD2 | TRBJ2-5
TGTGCCAGCAGCCAAGATGAAGGACTAGCGGGTAAAGAGACCCAGTACTTC | CASSQDEGLAGKETQYF | few | TRBV4-2 | TRBD2 | TRBJ2-5
TGTGCCTGGGACAGGGGGAACACTGAAGCTTTCTTT | CAWDRGNTEAFF | few | TRBV30 | TRBD1 | TRBJ1-1